These T cell receptor beta chains were read from a single sample in a study of blood T cell repertoires in COVID-19. The protocol was immunoSEQ multiplex PCR, while the TCRdb copy is restricted to in-frame clones and leaves out a portion. The sample lists about 48,000 clones, around 86% occurring once. Input material: peripheral blood. Receptors originate from a woman of 80 years or more with acute or convalescent COVID-19. Both conserved end residues are trimmed from each CDR3. Fields, in order: CDR3 length, D gene, V gene, CDR3 protein. A D gene is named only where the DNA matches it firmly.

CDR3 length: 13; D gene: -; V gene: TRBV4-1; CDR3 protein: ASSQGQWDTGELF
CDR3 length: 12; D gene: -; V gene: TRBV5-4; CDR3 protein: ASSSRSLNTEAF
CDR3 length: 12; D gene: -; V gene: TRBV21-1; CDR3 protein: ATTGQLGNSPLH
CDR3 length: 11; D gene: -; V gene: TRBV7-2; CDR3 protein: ASSLPGTYGYT
CDR3 length: 11; D gene: -; V gene: TRBV2; CDR3 protein: ASSEDKRQPQH
CDR3 length: 12; D gene: -; V gene: TRBV7-9; CDR3 protein: ASSLESGNYGYT
CDR3 length: 14; D gene: -; V gene: TRBV2; CDR3 protein: AAGGPGGASGNTIY
CDR3 length: 12; D gene: -; V gene: TRBV9; CDR3 protein: ASSLQGSYNEQF
CDR3 length: 16; D gene: TRBD2; V gene: TRBV7-6; CDR3 protein: ASSPGLAGTANTGELF
CDR3 length: 15; D gene: -; V gene: TRBV5-1; CDR3 protein: ASSPGGTDRASYEQY
CDR3 length: 12; D gene: -; V gene: TRBV5-4; CDR3 protein: ASSLGSSQETQY
CDR3 length: 14; D gene: TRBD1; V gene: TRBV19; CDR3 protein: ASSIGDRGWNQPQH
CDR3 length: 14; D gene: TRBD1; V gene: TRBV7-9; CDR3 protein: ASSFGQETFTDTQY
CDR3 length: 15; D gene: TRBD2; V gene: TRBV12-5; CDR3 protein: ASGLGLAPNSGETQY
CDR3 length: 14; D gene: TRBD1; V gene: TRBV2; CDR3 protein: ASSEDGTGFSSPLH
CDR3 length: 13; D gene: TRBD1; V gene: TRBV30; CDR3 protein: AWSASGTGVGGYT
CDR3 length: 11; D gene: TRBD1; V gene: TRBV12-3/TRBV12-4; CDR3 protein: ASSFGTGGKLF
CDR3 length: 12; D gene: -; V gene: TRBV7-9; CDR3 protein: ASSLERNTGELF
CDR3 length: 7; D gene: -; V gene: TRBV30; CDR3 protein: ACREGYT
CDR3 length: 11; D gene: -; V gene: TRBV29-1; CDR3 protein: SVGGRGPYEQY
CDR3 length: 14; D gene: TRBD1; V gene: TRBV6-2/TRBV6-3; CDR3 protein: ASSYRDRGTNQPQH
CDR3 length: 12; D gene: -; V gene: TRBV5-1; CDR3 protein: ASSLGQANSPLH
CDR3 length: 12; D gene: TRBD1; V gene: TRBV6-5; CDR3 protein: ASSLQGAEQPQH
CDR3 length: 12; D gene: TRBD1; V gene: TRBV4-2; CDR3 protein: ASSQDRGNSPLH
CDR3 length: 10; D gene: -; V gene: TRBV12-3/TRBV12-4; CDR3 protein: ASSFPLREQY
CDR3 length: 15; D gene: TRBD2; V gene: TRBV5-4; CDR3 protein: ASSPRVAGGPYAEQF
CDR3 length: 15; D gene: TRBD2; V gene: TRBV5-1; CDR3 protein: ASSPSPTSGYADTQY
CDR3 length: 13; D gene: TRBD1; V gene: TRBV19; CDR3 protein: ASSRTGFSNQPQH
CDR3 length: 12; D gene: TRBD1; V gene: TRBV19; CDR3 protein: ASSTGTGTQPQH
CDR3 length: 12; D gene: TRBD1; V gene: TRBV19; CDR3 protein: ASSQTGTGYGYT
CDR3 length: 12; D gene: -; V gene: TRBV18; CDR3 protein: ASSRGERNTEAF
CDR3 length: 10; D gene: -; V gene: TRBV29-1; CDR3 protein: SVGEVNTEAF
CDR3 length: 13; D gene: TRBD2; V gene: TRBV14; CDR3 protein: ASSQDSGGAREQF
CDR3 length: 11; D gene: -; V gene: TRBV25-1; CDR3 protein: ASCSGDRSEAF
CDR3 length: 16; D gene: TRBD2; V gene: TRBV27; CDR3 protein: ASSSGISGGANTGELF
CDR3 length: 12; D gene: -; V gene: TRBV19; CDR3 protein: ASSIKQKNTEAF
CDR3 length: 13; D gene: -; V gene: TRBV18; CDR3 protein: ASSPPSGKNTEAF
CDR3 length: 13; D gene: -; V gene: TRBV6-1; CDR3 protein: ASSDPHTENTEAF
CDR3 length: 10; D gene: -; V gene: TRBV12-3/TRBV12-4; CDR3 protein: ASRGQNTEAF
CDR3 length: 12; D gene: TRBD2; V gene: TRBV6-5; CDR3 protein: ASSSGLASYEQY
CDR3 length: 14; D gene: TRBD1; V gene: TRBV15; CDR3 protein: ATSSLWTGGTDTQY
CDR3 length: 12; D gene: -; V gene: TRBV6-6; CDR3 protein: ASRGSKSGNTIY
CDR3 length: 14; D gene: TRBD1; V gene: TRBV11-3; CDR3 protein: ASSTGQGSYNSPLH
CDR3 length: 13; D gene: TRBD2; V gene: TRBV6-5; CDR3 protein: ASSYQRGGTDTQY
CDR3 length: 11; D gene: -; V gene: TRBV6-5; CDR3 protein: ASSPNLGTEAF
CDR3 length: 12; D gene: TRBD1; V gene: TRBV18; CDR3 protein: ASSPRTGFYEQY
CDR3 length: 13; D gene: TRBD1; V gene: TRBV2; CDR3 protein: ASRGDRGWSYGYT
CDR3 length: 12; D gene: TRBD1; V gene: TRBV6-5; CDR3 protein: ASSPRQGSGELF